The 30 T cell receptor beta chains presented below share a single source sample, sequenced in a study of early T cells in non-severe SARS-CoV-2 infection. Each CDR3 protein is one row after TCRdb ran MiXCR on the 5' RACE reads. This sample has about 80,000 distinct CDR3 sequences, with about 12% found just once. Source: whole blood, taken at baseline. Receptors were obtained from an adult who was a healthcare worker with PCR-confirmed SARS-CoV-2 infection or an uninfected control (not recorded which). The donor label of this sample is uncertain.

The CDR3 loop reads CATQTGGGYTF. CDR3 DNA sequence: TGTGCCACCCAGACAGGGGGTGGCTACACCTTC. V and J are TRBV19 and TRBJ1-2, with 9 bases that match TRBD1. The trim removed 10 bases at V and 7 bases at J, leaving 4 bases unmatched. Germline CDR1 LNHDA, CDR2 SQIVND (reference sequence). The CDR3 runs 11 residues.

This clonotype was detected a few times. Here the CDR3 reads CSVTGYNEQFF. In DNA, the CDR3 is TGCAGTGTAACAGGGTACAATGAGCAGTTCTTC. The chain couples TRBV20-1 to TRBJ2-1, with D possibly TRBD1 on 6 matching bases. V was shortened by 7 bases and J by 4 bases, with 8 bases between the two germline ends. The germline V gene has CDR1 DFQATT and CDR2 SNEGSKA (reference sequence). The CDR3 is 11 residues long.

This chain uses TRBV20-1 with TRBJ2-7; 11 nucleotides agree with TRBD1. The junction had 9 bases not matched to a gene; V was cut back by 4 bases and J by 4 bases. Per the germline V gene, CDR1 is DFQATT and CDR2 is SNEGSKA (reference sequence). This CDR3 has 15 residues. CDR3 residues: CSAKPGTGGKYEQYF. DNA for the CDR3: TGCAGTGCTAAACCGGGGACAGGGGGGAAGTACGAGCAGTACTTC.

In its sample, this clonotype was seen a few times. DNA of the CDR3: TGCGCCAGCAGTGATTCTGGGGTCGAGACCCAGTACTTC. This codes for CASSDSGVETQYF. The chain is built from TRBV10-1 and TRBJ2-5; D unclear. Germline assignment: CDR1 WNHNN and CDR2 SYGVQD (reference sequence). The V gene lost 3 bases and the J gene lost 5 bases, with 10 bases spanning the gap. The CDR3 runs to 13 residues.

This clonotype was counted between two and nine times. This chain's CDR3 is CASSQQTPDGTFGETQYF. CDR3 coding DNA: TGCGCCAGCAGCCAACAGACCCCTGATGGGACCTTTGGAGAGACCCAGTACTTC. The chain has TRBV4-3 and TRBJ2-5; the D call may be TRBD1 or TRBD2 (5 bases each). Trimming left V 2 bases short and J 4 bases short, with 23 bases between. CDR1 and CDR2 (germline): LGHNA, YSLEER. CDR3 length: 18 residues.

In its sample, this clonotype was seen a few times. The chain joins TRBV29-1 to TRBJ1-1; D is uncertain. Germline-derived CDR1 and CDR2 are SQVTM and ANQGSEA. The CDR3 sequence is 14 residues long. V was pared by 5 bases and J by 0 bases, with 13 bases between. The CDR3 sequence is CSVISTNMNTEAFF. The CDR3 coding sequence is TGCAGCGTTATAAGTACTAACATGAACACTGAAGCTTTCTTT.

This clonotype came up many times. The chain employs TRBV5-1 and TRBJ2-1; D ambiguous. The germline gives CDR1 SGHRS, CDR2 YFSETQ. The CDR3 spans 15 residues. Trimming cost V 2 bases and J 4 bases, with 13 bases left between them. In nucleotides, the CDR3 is TGCGCCAGCAGCTTCCCGGACCTACTTTACAATGAGCAGTTCTTC. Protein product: CASSFPDLLYNEQFF.

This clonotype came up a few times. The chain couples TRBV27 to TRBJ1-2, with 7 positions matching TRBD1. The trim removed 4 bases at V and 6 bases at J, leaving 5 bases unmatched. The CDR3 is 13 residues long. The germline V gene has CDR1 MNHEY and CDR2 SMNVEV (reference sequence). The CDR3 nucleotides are TGTGCCAGCAGTTCAGGGACAGCCAATGGCTACACCTTC. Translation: CASSSGTANGYTF.

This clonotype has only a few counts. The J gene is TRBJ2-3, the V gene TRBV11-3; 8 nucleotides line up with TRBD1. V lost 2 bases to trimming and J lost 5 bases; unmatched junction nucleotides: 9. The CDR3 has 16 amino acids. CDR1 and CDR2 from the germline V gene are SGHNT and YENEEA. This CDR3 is CASSLSWTGPEDTQYF. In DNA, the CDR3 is TGTGCCAGCAGCTTATCCTGGACAGGGCCGGAAGATACGCAGTATTTT.

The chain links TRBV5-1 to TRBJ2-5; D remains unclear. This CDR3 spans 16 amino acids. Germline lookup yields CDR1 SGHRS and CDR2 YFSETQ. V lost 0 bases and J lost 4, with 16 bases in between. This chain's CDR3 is CASSLAGPLFGETQYF. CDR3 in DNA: TGCGCCAGCAGCTTGGCAGGCCCCCTTTTCGGAGAGACCCAGTACTTC.

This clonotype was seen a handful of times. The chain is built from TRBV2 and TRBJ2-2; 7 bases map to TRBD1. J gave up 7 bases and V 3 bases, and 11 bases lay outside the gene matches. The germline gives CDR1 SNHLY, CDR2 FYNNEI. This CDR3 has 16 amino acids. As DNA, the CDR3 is TGTGCCAGCAGTGAGAGAACAGACAGGGCGAACGGGGAGCTGTTTTTT. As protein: CASSERTDRANGELFF.

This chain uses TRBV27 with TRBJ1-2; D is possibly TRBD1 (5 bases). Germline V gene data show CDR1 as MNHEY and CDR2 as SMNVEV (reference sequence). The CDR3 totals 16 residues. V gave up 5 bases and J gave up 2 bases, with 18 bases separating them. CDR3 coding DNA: TGTGCCAGCAGTACCCGCGGCCGGGGCTGGAACTATGGCTACACCTTC. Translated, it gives CASSTRGRGWNYGYTF.

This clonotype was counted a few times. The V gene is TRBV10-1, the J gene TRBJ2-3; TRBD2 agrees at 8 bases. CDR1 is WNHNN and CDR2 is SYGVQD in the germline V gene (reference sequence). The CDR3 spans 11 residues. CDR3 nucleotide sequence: TGCGCAGCGGGAGCGGGAGATACGCAGTATTTT. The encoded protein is CAAGAGDTQYF.

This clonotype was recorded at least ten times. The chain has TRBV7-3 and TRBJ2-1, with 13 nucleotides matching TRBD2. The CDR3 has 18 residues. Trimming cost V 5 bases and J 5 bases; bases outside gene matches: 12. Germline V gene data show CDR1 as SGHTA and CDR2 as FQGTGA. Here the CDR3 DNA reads TGTGCCAGCAGCCTAGGGACTAGCGGGACGAACGTCCACAATGAGCAGTTCTTC. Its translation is CASSLGTSGTNVHNEQFF. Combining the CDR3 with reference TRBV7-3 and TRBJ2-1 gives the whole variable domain GAGVSQTPSNKVTEKGKYVELRCDPISGHTALYWYRQSLGQGPEFLIYFQGTGAADDSGLPNDRFFAVRPEGSVSTLKIQRTERGDSAVYLCASSLGTSGTNVHNEQFFGPGTRLTVL.

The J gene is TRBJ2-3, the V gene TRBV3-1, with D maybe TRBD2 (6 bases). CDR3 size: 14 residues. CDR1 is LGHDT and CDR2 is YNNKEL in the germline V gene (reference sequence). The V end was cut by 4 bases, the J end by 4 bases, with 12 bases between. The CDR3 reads CASSLTSPADTQYF. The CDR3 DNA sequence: TGTGCCAGCAGCCTTACTAGCCCCGCAGATACGCAGTATTTT.

As DNA, the CDR3 is TGTGCCAGCAGCTTGACAATAAGGGGCGAGCAGTACTTC. This codes for CASSLTIRGEQYF. V usage is TRBV7-6 and J usage is TRBJ2-7, with D possibly being TRBD1 (5 bases). V was trimmed by 3 bases and J by 6 bases, leaving 12 bases between them. Germline-derived CDR1 and CDR2 are SGHVS and FNYEAQ. The CDR3 is 13 residues long.

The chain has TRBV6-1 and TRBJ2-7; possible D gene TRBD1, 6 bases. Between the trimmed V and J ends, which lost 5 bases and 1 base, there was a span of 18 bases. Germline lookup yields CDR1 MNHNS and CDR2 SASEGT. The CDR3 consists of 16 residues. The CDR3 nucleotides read TGTGCCAGCAGTTCCTCCCGACAGGCGGTATCCTACGAGCAGTACTTC. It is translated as CASSSSRQAVSYEQYF.

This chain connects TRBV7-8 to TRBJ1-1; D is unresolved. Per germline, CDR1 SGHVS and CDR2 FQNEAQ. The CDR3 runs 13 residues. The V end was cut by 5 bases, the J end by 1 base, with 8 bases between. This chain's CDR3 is CASSPRGNTEAFF. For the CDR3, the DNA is TGTGCCAGCAGCCCCAGAGGGAACACTGAAGCTTTCTTT. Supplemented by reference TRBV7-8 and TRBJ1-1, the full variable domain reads GAGVSQSPRYKVAKRGQDVALRCDPISGHVSLFWYQQALGQGPEFLTYFQNEAQLDKSGLPSDRFFAERPEGSVSTLKIQRTQQEDSAVYLCASSPRGNTEAFFGQGTRLTVV.

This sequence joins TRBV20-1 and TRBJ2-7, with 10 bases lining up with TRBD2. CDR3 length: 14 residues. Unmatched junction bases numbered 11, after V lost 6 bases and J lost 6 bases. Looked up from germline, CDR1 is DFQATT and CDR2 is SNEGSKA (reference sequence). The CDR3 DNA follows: TGCAGTGCCCCGTTAGCGGGAGGTCCCGCCGAGCAGTACTTC. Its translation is CSAPLAGGPAEQYF.

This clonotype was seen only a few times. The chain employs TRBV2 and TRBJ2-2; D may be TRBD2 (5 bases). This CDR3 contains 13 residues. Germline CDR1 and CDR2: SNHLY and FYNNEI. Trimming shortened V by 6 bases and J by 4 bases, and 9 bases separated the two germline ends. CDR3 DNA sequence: TGTGCCAGCAGGCTCCGGGGCACCGGGGAGCTGTTTTTT. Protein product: CASRLRGTGELFF.

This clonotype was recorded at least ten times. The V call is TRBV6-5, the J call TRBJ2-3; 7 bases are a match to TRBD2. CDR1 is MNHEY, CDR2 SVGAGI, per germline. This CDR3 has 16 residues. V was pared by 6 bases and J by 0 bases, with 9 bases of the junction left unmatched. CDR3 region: CASRRTIAGSTDTQYF. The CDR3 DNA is TGTGCCAGCAGACGAACTATAGCGGGTAGCACAGATACGCAGTATTTT.

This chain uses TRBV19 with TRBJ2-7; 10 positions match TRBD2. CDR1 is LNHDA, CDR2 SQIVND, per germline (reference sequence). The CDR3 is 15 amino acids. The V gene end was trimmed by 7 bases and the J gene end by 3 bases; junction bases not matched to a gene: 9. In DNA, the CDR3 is TGTGCCAGTACCCAACGGGCTAGCGGGAGCTACGAGCAGTACTTC. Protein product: CASTQRASGSYEQYF.

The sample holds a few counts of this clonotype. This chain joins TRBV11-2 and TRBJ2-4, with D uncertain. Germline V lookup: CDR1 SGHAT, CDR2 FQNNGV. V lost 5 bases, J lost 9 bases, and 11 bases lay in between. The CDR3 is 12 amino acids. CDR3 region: CASSLRLGIQYF. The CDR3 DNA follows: TGTGCCAGCAGCCTGAGGTTGGGCATTCAGTACTTC. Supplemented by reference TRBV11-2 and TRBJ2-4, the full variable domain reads EAGVAQSPRYKIIEKRQSVAFWCNPISGHATLYWYQQILGQGPKLLIQFQNNGVVDDSQLPKDRFSAERLKGVDSTLKIQPAKLEDSAVYLCASSLRLGIQYFGAGTRLSVL.

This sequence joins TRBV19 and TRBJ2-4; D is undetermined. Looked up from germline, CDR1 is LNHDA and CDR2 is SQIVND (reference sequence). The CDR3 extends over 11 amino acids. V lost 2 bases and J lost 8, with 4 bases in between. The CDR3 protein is CASSISHIQYF. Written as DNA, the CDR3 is TGTGCCAGTAGTATATCCCACATTCAGTACTTC.

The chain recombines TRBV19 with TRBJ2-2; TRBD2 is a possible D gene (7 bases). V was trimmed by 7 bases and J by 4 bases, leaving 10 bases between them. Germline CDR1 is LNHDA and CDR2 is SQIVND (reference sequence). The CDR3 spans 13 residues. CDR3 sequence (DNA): TGTGCCAGTAAGGGGGAGGGCACCGGGGAGCTGTTTTTT. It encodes CASKGEGTGELFF.

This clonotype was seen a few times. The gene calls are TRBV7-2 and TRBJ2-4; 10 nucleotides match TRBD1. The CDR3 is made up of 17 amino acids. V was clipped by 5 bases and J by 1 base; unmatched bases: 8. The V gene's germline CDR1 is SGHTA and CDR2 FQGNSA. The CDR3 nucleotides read TGTGCCAGCAGCCCGCTGGACAGGGGGACGGCCAAAAACATTCAGTACTTC. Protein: CASSPLDRGTAKNIQYF.

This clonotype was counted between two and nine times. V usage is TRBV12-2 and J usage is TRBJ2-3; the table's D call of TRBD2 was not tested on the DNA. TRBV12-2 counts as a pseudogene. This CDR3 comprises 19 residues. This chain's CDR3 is CASRLEGREGLAGTDTQYF. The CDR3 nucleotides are TGTGCAAGTCGCTTAGAAGGTCGGGAGGGTCTGGCCGGCACAGATACGCAGTATTTT.

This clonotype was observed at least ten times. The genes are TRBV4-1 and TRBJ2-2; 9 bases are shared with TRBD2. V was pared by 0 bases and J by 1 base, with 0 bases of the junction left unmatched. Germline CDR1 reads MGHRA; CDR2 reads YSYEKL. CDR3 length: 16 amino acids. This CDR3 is CASSQETSGNTGELFF. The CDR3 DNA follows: TGCGCCAGCAGCCAAGAGACTAGCGGGAACACCGGGGAGCTGTTTTTT.

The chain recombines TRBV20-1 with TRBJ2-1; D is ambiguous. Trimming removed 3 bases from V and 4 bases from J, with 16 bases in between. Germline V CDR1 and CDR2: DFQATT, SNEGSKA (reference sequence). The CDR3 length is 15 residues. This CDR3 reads CSARSQTRTYNEQFF. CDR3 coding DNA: TGCAGTGCTAGGTCTCAAACACGTACATACAATGAGCAGTTCTTC.

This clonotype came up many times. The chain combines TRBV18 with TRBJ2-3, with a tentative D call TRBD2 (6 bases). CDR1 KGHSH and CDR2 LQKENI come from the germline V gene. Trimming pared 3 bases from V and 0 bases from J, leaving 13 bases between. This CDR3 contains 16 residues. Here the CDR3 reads CASSPMASVSTDTQYF. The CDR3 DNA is TGTGCCAGCTCACCGATGGCTAGCGTTAGCACAGATACGCAGTATTTT.